This is a list of T cell receptor beta chains from one sample in a study of memory CD4+ T cells and cytomegalovirus serostatus. Clones were read by immunoSEQ multiplex PCR, and TCRdb kept only the in-frame ones, dropping some. The profile covers some 49,000 clones, with roughly 78% appearing a single time and around 0.99% taken by the ten largest. The sample was memory CD4+ T cells from blood. The receptors originated from an adult in good health and CMV-seronegative. Both conserved end residues are part of each CDR3. Fields, in order: J gene, clone size, D gene, V gene, CDR3 protein, CDR3 DNA. The D gene is left open where the match is weak. Clone sizes are given selectively: once, few, many, or a class where the clone is expanded.

j_call: TRBJ2-5
clone_size: .
d_call: TRBD1
v_call: TRBV13
cdr3_aa: CASSLTGDREQETQYF
cdr3_nt: TGTGCCAGCAGCTTGACCGGGGACAGGGAACAAGAGACCCAGTACTTC

j_call: TRBJ2-3
clone_size: .
d_call: TRBD2
v_call: TRBV2
cdr3_aa: CASSVGGGNTQYF
cdr3_nt: TGTGCCAGCAGTGTTGGCGGGGGTAATACGCAGTATTTT

j_call: TRBJ1-3
clone_size: .
d_call: .
v_call: TRBV29-1
cdr3_aa: CSAHGGANTIYF
cdr3_nt: TGCAGCGCTCACGGAGGGGCAAACACCATATATTTT

j_call: TRBJ1-5
clone_size: .
d_call: .
v_call: TRBV4-1
cdr3_aa: CASSQDRAGNQPQHF
cdr3_nt: TGCGCCAGCAGCCAAGATAGAGCGGGAAATCAGCCCCAGCATTTT

j_call: TRBJ2-3
clone_size: .
d_call: TRBD2
v_call: TRBV4-2
cdr3_aa: CASSQKMGLAGTDTQYF
cdr3_nt: TGTGCCAGCAGCCAAAAGATGGGACTAGCGGGCACAGATACGCAGTATTTT

j_call: TRBJ2-2
clone_size: once
d_call: .
v_call: TRBV19
cdr3_aa: CASRPTTSSGELFF
cdr3_nt: TGTGCCAGTAGGCCTACTACGTCTAGCGGGGAGCTGTTTTTT

j_call: TRBJ1-6
clone_size: .
d_call: TRBD1
v_call: TRBV28
cdr3_aa: CASSFIRTGNDSPLHF
cdr3_nt: TGTGCCAGCAGTTTTATCCGGACAGGGAATGATTCACCCCTCCACTTT

j_call: TRBJ1-2
clone_size: .
d_call: .
v_call: TRBV19
cdr3_aa: CASRRGAGNYGYTF
cdr3_nt: TGTGCCAGTCGGAGGGGCGCAGGGAACTATGGCTACACCTTC

j_call: TRBJ2-1
clone_size: once
d_call: TRBD1
v_call: TRBV11-3
cdr3_aa: CASSTGQGGYNEQFF
cdr3_nt: TGTGCCAGCAGCACGGGACAGGGTGGGTACAATGAGCAGTTCTTC

j_call: TRBJ2-5
clone_size: few
d_call: TRBD2
v_call: TRBV19
cdr3_aa: CASKGSGQETQYF
cdr3_nt: TGTGCCAGTAAGGGTAGCGGGCAAGAGACCCAGTACTTC

j_call: TRBJ2-5
clone_size: .
d_call: .
v_call: TRBV6-1
cdr3_aa: CASSVTGTEEETQYF
cdr3_nt: TGTGCCAGCAGTGTAACCGGGACGGAGGAGGAGACCCAGTACTTC

j_call: TRBJ1-3
clone_size: few
d_call: TRBD1
v_call: TRBV7-3
cdr3_aa: CASSAGGTGSGNTIYF
cdr3_nt: TGTGCCAGCAGCGCCGGAGGGACAGGCTCTGGAAACACCATATATTTT

j_call: TRBJ1-5
clone_size: .
d_call: .
v_call: TRBV30
cdr3_aa: CAWSVSAINQPQHF
cdr3_nt: TGTGCCTGGAGTGTAAGCGCAATCAATCAGCCCCAGCATTTT

j_call: TRBJ1-5
clone_size: few
d_call: .
v_call: TRBV7-3
cdr3_aa: CASSLTRDQPQHF
cdr3_nt: TGTGCCAGCAGCTTAACCCGGGACCAGCCCCAGCATTTT

j_call: TRBJ2-1
clone_size: .
d_call: TRBD2
v_call: TRBV14
cdr3_aa: CASSRGLAALGEQFF
cdr3_nt: TGTGCCAGCAGCCGGGGACTAGCGGCCCTTGGGGAGCAGTTCTTC

j_call: TRBJ1-2
clone_size: .
d_call: .
v_call: TRBV30
cdr3_aa: CAWSVPEEDGYTF
cdr3_nt: TGTGCCTGGAGTGTACCCGAGGAGGACGGCTACACCTTC

j_call: TRBJ2-7
clone_size: .
d_call: .
v_call: TRBV2
cdr3_aa: CASRALPVSSYEQYF
cdr3_nt: TGTGCCAGCAGAGCCCTCCCGGTTTCCTCCTACGAGCAGTACTTC

j_call: TRBJ1-4
clone_size: .
d_call: .
v_call: TRBV5-1
cdr3_aa: CASSLVGEATNEKLFF
cdr3_nt: TGCGCCAGCAGCTTGGTGGGGGAAGCAACTAATGAAAAACTGTTTTTT

j_call: TRBJ1-2
clone_size: .
d_call: TRBD1
v_call: TRBV28
cdr3_aa: CASSGGTGRGNYGYTF
cdr3_nt: TGTGCCAGCAGTGGCGGGACAGGGAGGGGTAACTATGGCTACACCTTC

j_call: TRBJ1-2
clone_size: .
d_call: .
v_call: TRBV6-5
cdr3_aa: CASSYSNKGRGYGYTF
cdr3_nt: TGTGCCAGCAGTTACTCGAACAAGGGGCGCGGCTATGGCTACACCTTC

j_call: TRBJ2-5
clone_size: .
d_call: TRBD2
v_call: TRBV5-1
cdr3_aa: CASSLPPVAGIGETQYF
cdr3_nt: TGCGCCAGCAGCCTCCCCCCGGTAGCGGGGATAGGAGAGACCCAGTACTTC

j_call: TRBJ2-5
clone_size: .
d_call: .
v_call: TRBV15
cdr3_aa: CATSRDLGREETQYF
cdr3_nt: TGTGCCACCAGCAGAGATCTCGGGCGCGAAGAGACCCAGTACTTC

j_call: TRBJ2-3
clone_size: .
d_call: .
v_call: TRBV7-2
cdr3_aa: CASSLIADTQYF
cdr3_nt: TGTGCCAGCAGCTTGATAGCCGATACGCAGTATTTT

j_call: TRBJ1-2
clone_size: .
d_call: .
v_call: TRBV5-5
cdr3_aa: CASSRDRARYGYTF
cdr3_nt: TGTGCCAGCAGCAGGGACCGGGCGCGCTATGGCTACACCTTC

j_call: TRBJ2-5
clone_size: .
d_call: .
v_call: TRBV14
cdr3_aa: CASSLSGAEETQYF
cdr3_nt: TGTGCCAGCAGCCTTTCGGGGGCGGAAGAGACCCAGTACTTC

j_call: TRBJ2-1
clone_size: .
d_call: .
v_call: TRBV6-1
cdr3_aa: CARRPRVVPKNEQFF
cdr3_nt: TGTGCCAGGCGGCCCCGCGTGGTCCCTAAGAATGAGCAGTTCTTC

j_call: TRBJ2-7
clone_size: .
d_call: .
v_call: TRBV11-2
cdr3_aa: CASSLSRTNYEQYF
cdr3_nt: TGTGCCAGCAGCTTATCGCGGACCAACTACGAGCAGTACTTC

j_call: TRBJ1-2
clone_size: once
d_call: .
v_call: TRBV28
cdr3_aa: CASRLIGSMGYGYTF
cdr3_nt: TGTGCCAGCAGGTTGATTGGGTCCATGGGCTATGGCTACACCTTC

j_call: TRBJ2-7
clone_size: once
d_call: .
v_call: TRBV6-1
cdr3_aa: CASGAGAPWEQYF
cdr3_nt: TGTGCCAGCGGGGCGGGGGCCCCTTGGGAGCAGTACTTC

j_call: TRBJ2-3
clone_size: .
d_call: TRBD2
v_call: TRBV29-1
cdr3_aa: CSVDGLAGGVTTDTQYF
cdr3_nt: TGCAGCGTTGATGGACTAGCGGGGGGCGTCACCACAGATACGCAGTATTTT

j_call: TRBJ1-2
clone_size: .
d_call: .
v_call: TRBV19
cdr3_aa: CASSPQAGNYGYTF
cdr3_nt: TGTGCCAGTAGTCCACAAGCGGGGAACTATGGCTACACCTTC

j_call: TRBJ2-7
clone_size: .
d_call: TRBD1
v_call: TRBV10-3
cdr3_aa: CATQGQGNEQYF
cdr3_nt: TGTGCCACACAGGGACAGGGGAACGAGCAGTACTTC

j_call: TRBJ1-3
clone_size: .
d_call: TRBD1
v_call: TRBV29-1
cdr3_aa: CSVELRQGVMDTIYF
cdr3_nt: TGCAGCGTTGAATTGAGACAGGGGGTTATGGACACCATATATTTT

j_call: TRBJ2-6
clone_size: .
d_call: .
v_call: TRBV7-2
cdr3_aa: CASSLRTVVPNVLTF
cdr3_nt: TGTGCCAGCAGCTTAAGGACAGTCGTACCCAACGTCCTGACTTTC

j_call: TRBJ1-2
clone_size: .
d_call: .
v_call: TRBV14
cdr3_aa: CASSQDRGYGYTF
cdr3_nt: TGTGCCAGCAGCCAAGACAGGGGCTATGGCTACACCTTC

j_call: TRBJ1-2
clone_size: .
d_call: TRBD1
v_call: TRBV5-1
cdr3_aa: CASSFSGGGGYTF
cdr3_nt: TGCGCCAGCAGCTTCTCAGGGGGCGGTGGCTACACCTTC

j_call: TRBJ1-2
clone_size: .
d_call: .
v_call: TRBV5-4
cdr3_aa: CASSPWGSGTYGYTF
cdr3_nt: TGTGCCAGCAGCCCCTGGGGGAGCGGCACCTATGGCTACACCTTC

j_call: TRBJ1-1
clone_size: few
d_call: .
v_call: TRBV6-6
cdr3_aa: CATGRQLNTEAFF
cdr3_nt: TGTGCCACCGGGAGGCAGCTCAACACTGAAGCTTTCTTT

j_call: TRBJ2-7
clone_size: .
d_call: TRBD1
v_call: TRBV19
cdr3_aa: CASSRGQGPYEQYF
cdr3_nt: TGTGCCAGTAGTAGGGGACAGGGACCCTACGAGCAGTACTTC

j_call: TRBJ2-1
clone_size: .
d_call: TRBD2
v_call: TRBV6-5
cdr3_aa: CAAHSSGNNEQFF
cdr3_nt: TGTGCCGCCCACTCTAGCGGAAACAATGAGCAGTTCTTC

j_call: TRBJ2-1
clone_size: .
d_call: TRBD1
v_call: TRBV11-2
cdr3_aa: CASSPRGQGNEQFF
cdr3_nt: TGTGCCAGCAGCCCCCGGGGACAGGGGAATGAGCAGTTCTTC

j_call: TRBJ1-2
clone_size: .
d_call: .
v_call: TRBV2
cdr3_aa: CASSEFRGQARVNYGYTF
cdr3_nt: TGTGCCAGCAGTGAATTTCGGGGTCAGGCCAGAGTTAACTATGGCTACACCTTC

j_call: TRBJ1-3
clone_size: .
d_call: TRBD1
v_call: TRBV6-1
cdr3_aa: CASSGDRANSGNTIYF
cdr3_nt: TGTGCCAGCAGTGGCGACAGGGCGAACTCTGGAAACACCATATATTTT

j_call: TRBJ2-4
clone_size: .
d_call: .
v_call: TRBV4-1
cdr3_aa: CASSQVSQGNGIQYF
cdr3_nt: TGCGCCAGCAGCCAAGTATCCCAGGGGAATGGCATTCAGTACTTC

j_call: TRBJ2-3
clone_size: .
d_call: .
v_call: TRBV6-4
cdr3_aa: CASSDMGQGAQYF
cdr3_nt: TGTGCCAGCAGTGACATGGGCCAGGGTGCGCAGTATTTT

j_call: TRBJ2-5
clone_size: .
d_call: .
v_call: TRBV19
cdr3_aa: CASRSGGLYQETQYF
cdr3_nt: TGTGCCAGTAGGTCCGGGGGACTGTACCAAGAGACCCAGTACTTC

j_call: TRBJ2-2
clone_size: .
d_call: .
v_call: TRBV4-3
cdr3_aa: CASRPRHSATGELFF
cdr3_nt: TGCGCCAGCAGGCCGAGACACTCTGCGACCGGGGAGCTGTTTTTT

j_call: TRBJ1-1
clone_size: once
d_call: .
v_call: TRBV10-2
cdr3_aa: CASGLGPDTEAFF
cdr3_nt: TGCGCCAGCGGACTCGGTCCAGACACTGAAGCTTTCTTT

j_call: TRBJ1-5
clone_size: .
d_call: .
v_call: TRBV29-1
cdr3_aa: CSVAGNRDQPQHF
cdr3_nt: TGCAGCGTTGCCGGGAATAGGGATCAGCCCCAGCATTTT

j_call: TRBJ1-5
clone_size: .
d_call: .
v_call: TRBV6-1
cdr3_aa: CASQGEWGNQPQHF
cdr3_nt: TGTGCCAGCCAAGGGGAATGGGGCAATCAGCCCCAGCATTTT

j_call: TRBJ2-7
clone_size: few
d_call: TRBD1
v_call: TRBV7-2
cdr3_aa: CASSFDRGDYEQYF
cdr3_nt: TGTGCCAGCAGCTTCGACAGGGGGGACTACGAGCAGTACTTC

j_call: TRBJ1-5
clone_size: .
d_call: .
v_call: TRBV21-1
cdr3_aa: CASSNSRQTYSNQPQHF
cdr3_nt: TGTGCCAGCAGCAACTCCCGACAGACTTATAGCAATCAGCCCCAGCATTTT

j_call: TRBJ1-6
clone_size: .
d_call: TRBD1
v_call: TRBV27
cdr3_aa: CASSFQGQGDSPLHF
cdr3_nt: TGTGCCAGCAGTTTCCAAGGACAGGGTGATTCACCCCTCCACTTT

j_call: TRBJ1-1
clone_size: once
d_call: .
v_call: TRBV5-6
cdr3_aa: CASSLVQPYNTEAFF
cdr3_nt: TGTGCCAGCAGCTTGGTACAGCCTTACAACACTGAAGCTTTCTTT

j_call: TRBJ2-6
clone_size: .
d_call: .
v_call: TRBV2
cdr3_aa: CASRVAVAANVLTF
cdr3_nt: TGTGCCAGCAGAGTAGCTGTAGCAGCCAACGTCCTGACTTTC

j_call: TRBJ2-2
clone_size: .
d_call: .
v_call: TRBV28
cdr3_aa: CASTPGGPNTGELFF
cdr3_nt: TGTGCCAGCACCCCCGGGGGCCCGAACACCGGGGAGCTGTTTTTT

j_call: TRBJ1-2
clone_size: .
d_call: TRBD1
v_call: TRBV9
cdr3_aa: CASSAPRTGGFYGYTF
cdr3_nt: TGTGCCAGCAGCGCGCCACGGACAGGGGGCTTCTATGGCTACACCTTC

j_call: TRBJ1-1
clone_size: few
d_call: .
v_call: TRBV28
cdr3_aa: CASSRMGPPAFF
cdr3_nt: TGTGCCAGCAGTAGGATGGGACCCCCGGCTTTCTTT

j_call: TRBJ2-3
clone_size: .
d_call: .
v_call: TRBV19
cdr3_aa: CASSIQTATTDTQYF
cdr3_nt: TGTGCCAGTAGTATACAGACAGCAACCACAGATACGCAGTATTTT